These 25 T cell receptor beta chains were all obtained from the same sample, sequenced in a study of CD8+CD57+ T cells in acquired aplastic anemia. According to the study, genomic DNA was the template for TCR beta VDJ and CDR3 profiling. TCRdb redid the calling of the reads with MiXCR, one entry per CDR3 protein. Among hundreds of thousands of distinct CDR3 sequences listed, approximately 82% were seen once. All sequencing subjects had displayed CD8+CD57+ cell expansion on flow cytometry. Sequenced: sorted CD4+, CD8+, or CD8+CD57+ T cells (not recorded which) from PBMCs. All receptors come from a human donor with aplastic anemia.

The J gene is TRBJ2-1, the V gene TRBV20-1; D not certain. Trimming took off 1 base at V and 1 base at J, with 11 bases between the two ends. This CDR3 has 15 residues. CDR1 and CDR2 from the germline V gene are DFQATT and SNEGSKA (reference sequence). Here the CDR3 DNA reads TGCAGTGCTAGAGTGCTCGCGGATTCCTACAATGAGCAGTTCTTC. Translation gives CSARVLADSYNEQFF.

In this sample, this clonotype turned up a few times. A clone one base away is much larger, so this may be a read error. This sequence joins TRBV5-4 and TRBJ2-1; D may be TRBD2 (6 bases). CDR1 and CDR2 from the germline V gene are SGHNT and YYREEE (reference sequence). The V end was cut by 2 bases, the J end by 2 bases, with 11 bases between. This CDR3 comprises 15 residues. CDR3: CASSFASAAYNEQFF. DNA of the CDR3: TGTGCCAGCAGCTTTGCTAGCGCAGCCTACAATGAGCAGTTCTTC.

Notes on this clonotype: The DNA is omitted, as the CDR3 cannot be located on it reliably, and the CDR3 follows TCRdb's listing. The gene calls are TRBV9 and TRBJ2-3; TRBD1, the D gene given by the table, was not confirmed from the DNA. A total of 13 residues make up the CDR3, ends included. Germline CDR1 is SGDLS and CDR2 is YYNGEE. This CDR3 reads CASRDGATTQYFF.

Of note for this clonotype: The conserved closing phenylalanine or tryptophan is absent in this CDR3, likely reflecting a read error. The limits of the CDR3 on the DNA are not certain, so only TCRdb's listed CDR3 is given. The gene calls are TRBV15 and TRBJ2-3; the D call of TRBD1 is as the table states it, not checked on the DNA. From germline, CDR1 is LNHNV and CDR2 YYDKDF (reference sequence). The length of the CDR3 is 16 amino acids, counting both ends. The CDR3 sequence is CATSRGSEQDPQYVGP.

This clonotype has ten or more counts. The chain combines TRBV5-1 with TRBJ1-1; no clear D. Germline values: CDR1 SGHRS, CDR2 YFSETQ. This CDR3 comprises 14 residues. Trimming took off 2 bases at V and 6 bases at J, with 14 bases between the two ends. This CDR3 reads CASSFTSFGPEAFF. DNA of the CDR3: TGCGCCAGCAGCTTCACCTCGTTTGGTCCTGAAGCTTTCTTT.

The genes are TRBV7-3 and TRBJ2-1; TRBD1 is a possible D gene (5 bases). CDR3 length: 13 residues. Deletions cut 6 bases from V and 11 bases from J, with 17 bases between. Germline CDR1 is SGHTA and CDR2 is FQGTGA. The CDR3 loop is CASSGGAMHQQFF. In DNA, the CDR3 is TGTGCCAGCAGTGGTGGGGCGATGCACCAGCAGTTCTTC.

The rearrangement links TRBV2 to TRBJ1-2; D may be TRBD1 (6 bases). The germline CDR1 and CDR2 sequences are SNHLY and FYNNEI. Trimming pared 3 bases from V and 3 bases from J, leaving 17 bases between. CDR3 length: 16 amino acids. CDR3 amino acids: CASSEVSGGLDYGYTF. As DNA, the CDR3 is TGTGCCAGCAGTGAGGTCAGCGGGGGCTTGGACTATGGCTACACCTTC.

Details on this clonotype: A read error may produce the germline difference seen at one junction end. The chain is built from TRBV19 and TRBJ2-2, with D possibly called TRBD1 or TRBD2 (5 bases each). The CDR3 totals 14 residues. CDR1 is LNHDA, CDR2 SQIVND, per germline (reference sequence). The CDR3 loop is CASSLAGGSYELLF. The CDR3 region has the DNA TGTGCCAGTAGTCTAGCTGGGGGATCCTACGAGCTGTTGTTT.

The rearrangement joins TRBV7-2 to TRBJ2-1; 7 bases align to TRBD2. This CDR3 spans 16 amino acids. V trimming: 3 bases; J trimming: 12 bases; junction bases outside the gene matches: 17. CDR1 is SGHTA and CDR2 is FQGNSA in the germline V gene. The CDR3 bases are TGTGCCAGCAGCTTTCATCGAAGCGGGGCGGGCGATGCGCAGTTCTTC. Its translation is CASSFHRSGAGDAQFF.

The rearrangement links TRBV7-6 to TRBJ1-2; no clear D. The CDR3 runs 15 residues. The V and J ends lost 3 bases and 12 bases respectively, with 23 bases between them. The V gene's germline CDR1 is SGHVS and CDR2 FNYEAQ. CDR3 coding DNA: TGTGCCAGCAGCTTGAGATCCGGTAATTCACCCCTCCACACCTTC. Translated, it gives CASSLRSGNSPLHTF.

The CDR3 region has the DNA TGTGCCAGCAGCTCAGAGCTGACAGGTGGACAGGACTTCTTCTTT. Protein: CASSSELTGGQDFFF. V usage is TRBV7-8 and J usage is TRBJ1-1, with TRBD1 matching 7 bases. The germline V gene has CDR1 SGHVS and CDR2 FQNEAQ. V trimming: 4 bases; J trimming: 14 bases; junction bases outside the gene matches: 19. This CDR3 has 15 residues.

Regarding this clonotype: This CDR3 is missing its conserved last phenylalanine or tryptophan, likely due to a read error. The DNA is left out, because the CDR3 cannot be placed on it with certainty; the CDR3 is given as TCRdb lists it. This chain links TRBV9 with TRBJ1-2; the D call TRBD1 from the table was never checked on the DNA. Germline-derived CDR1 and CDR2 are SGDLS and YYNGEE. The CDR3 is 13 amino acids long, termini counted. CDR3 loop: CASSGSGGTQYTL.

Concerning this clonotype itself: A read error may produce the germline difference seen at one junction end. The chain employs TRBV2 and TRBJ1-2; 10 bases agree with TRBD1. The germline V gene has CDR1 SNHLY and CDR2 FYNNEI. This CDR3 contains 16 residues. This CDR3 reads CASGAGDRGLDYVYTF. DNA of the CDR3: TGTGCCAGCGGGGCAGGGGACAGGGGCTTGGACTATGTCTACACCTTC.

In regard to this clonotype: The CDR3 does not close with the conserved phenylalanine or tryptophan, likely indicating a read error. It is unclear where the CDR3 begins or ends on the DNA, so no DNA is shown, and the CDR3 is as TCRdb lists it. The CDR3 spells CASSPKPGTGVPGRAV. The chain couples TRBV2 to TRBJ1-2; the table calls TRBD1, which could not be checked here. The CDR3 adds up to 16 amino acids, both ends counted. Germline assignment: CDR1 SNHLY and CDR2 FYNNEI.

Points on this clonotype: The conserved closing phenylalanine or tryptophan is absent in this CDR3, likely reflecting a read error. It is unclear where the CDR3 begins or ends on the DNA, so no DNA is shown, and the CDR3 is as TCRdb lists it. The chain has TRBV7-9 and TRBJ1-2. CDR1 and CDR2 from the germline V gene are SEHNR and FQNEAQ (reference sequence). The CDR3 is 13 amino acids long, termini counted. The CDR3 is CASSFQRSGGYTE.

Of note for this clonotype: An end of the junction differs from the germline gene, which may be a read error. CDR3 in amino acids: CASGGTSGDLNTEALF. The CDR3 nucleotides read TGTGCCAGCGGAGGGACTTCAGGCGACCTAAACACTGAAGCACTGTTT. The chain uses TRBV10-3 and TRBJ1-1; possibly TRBD1 for D (5 bases). Germline CDR1 and CDR2: ENHRY and SYGVKD. The CDR3 totals 16 residues.

This clonotype was found many times. V gene TRBV12-3 or TRBV12-4 combines with J gene TRBJ1-1, with a weak D call TRBD1 (6 bases). Between the trimmed V and J ends, which lost 7 bases and 6 bases, there was a span of 24 bases. The CDR3 is made up of 16 amino acids. The DNA of the CDR3 is TGTGCCAGCACCCAAAAGGGGGAACTTTCTGGATCTGAAGCTTTCTTT. This codes for CASTQKGELSGSEAFF.

The chain carries TRBV29-1 and TRBJ1-3; D might be TRBD1 (5 bases). V was shortened by 5 bases and J by 1 base, with 12 bases between the two germline ends. The CDR3 runs 14 residues. Germline lookup yields CDR1 SQVTM and CDR2 ANQGSEA. The CDR3 loop reads CSVPAGGSGNTIYF. Written as DNA, the CDR3 is TGCAGCGTTCCGGCCGGGGGGTCTGGAAACACCATATATTTT. The whole variable domain, remainder taken from reference TRBV29-1 and TRBJ1-3, is SAVISQKPSRDICQRGTSLTIQCQVDSQVTMMFWYRQQPGQSLTLIATANQGSEATYESGFVIDKFPISRPNLTFSTLTVSNMSPEDSSIYLCSVPAGGSGNTIYFGEGSWLTVV.

This chain uses TRBV7-6 with TRBJ2-7; 7 bases are a match to TRBD1. The length of the CDR3 is 14 residues. V shed 3 bases, J shed 4 bases, and the junction held 6 bases outside the gene matches. CDR1 is SGHVS, CDR2 FNYEAQ, per germline. The CDR3 sequence: CASSFRQGEYEQYF. The CDR3 bases are TGTGCCAGCAGCTTCCGACAGGGTGAGTACGAGCAGTACTTC.

On this clonotype: The final CDR3 position lacks the conserved phenylalanine or tryptophan, pointing to a likely read error. No DNA is shown, since the ends of the CDR3 on it are uncertain; the CDR3 is the one TCRdb lists. J is TRBJ2-1 and V is TRBV2; TRBD1 is the table's D call, not checked against the DNA. Counting both end residues, the CDR3 totals 16 amino acids. The germline CDR1 and CDR2 sequences are SNHLY and FYNNEI. The CDR3 loop is CASSEGGVNEQFFESV.

The J gene is TRBJ2-7, the V gene TRBV15; 7 bases align to TRBD2. The CDR3 is made up of 14 amino acids. Trimming at V came to 10 bases and at J to 2 bases, leaving 11 bases not matched to a gene. Germline CDR1 reads LNHNV; CDR2 reads YYDKDF (reference sequence). The CDR3 spells CASSCRGVTYEQYF. Written as DNA, the CDR3 is TGTGCCAGCAGTTGCCGGGGGGTAACCTACGAGCAGTACTTC.

This clonotype was counted a few times. The CDR3 nucleotides are TGCAGCGTCGCCGGGACAGGGAATTCCTACGAGCAGTACTTC. Its translation: CSVAGTGNSYEQYF. The V call is TRBV29-1, the J call TRBJ2-7; TRBD1 aligns across 9 bases. V gave up 6 bases and J gave up 1 base; unmatched junction bases: 7. Germline lookup yields CDR1 SQVTM and CDR2 ANQGSEA. This CDR3 is 14 amino acids long.

The rearrangement joins TRBV9 to TRBJ2-3; D is unresolved. Germline CDR1 SGDLS, CDR2 YYNGEE. The CDR3 is made up of 14 amino acids. V was trimmed by 0 bases and J by 15 bases, leaving 20 bases between them. CDR3 in DNA: TGTGCCAGCAGCGTAGCGGGCGGTCCGGAGACTTTTTATTTT. Its translation: CASSVAGGPETFYF.

As concerns this clonotype: At one of its ends the junction is not consistent with the germline gene, which may arise from a read error. This chain connects TRBV9 to TRBJ1-2; 7 bases match TRBD1. In germline, CDR1 is SGDLS, CDR2 YYNGEE. The CDR3 sequence is 15 residues long. The CDR3 here is CASRRAGQSNLGDTF. The CDR3 DNA reads TGTGCCAGCAGGAGAGCGGGACAGTCAAACCTTGGCGACACCTTC.

The chain combines TRBV5-4 with TRBJ2-2; D unresolved. Trimming removed 2 bases at V and 5 bases at J, with 4 bases between. Germline CDR1 SGHNT, CDR2 YYREEE (reference sequence). The CDR3 totals 12 residues. The CDR3 is CASSLITGELFF. CDR3 bases: TGTGCCAGCAGCTTAATTACCGGGGAGCTGTTTTTT.